Below are 18 T cell receptor beta chains sequenced from a single sample in a study of cytomegalovirus exposure and HLA in healthy donors. Primers for the PCR totalled 60 Vbeta and 13 Jbeta. The table came from immunoSEQ multiplex PCR; TCRdb's copy has only in-frame clones and leaves some out. The sample includes under 200,000 clones. The sequenced sample was PBMCs. The receptors stem from a man aged 25 to 40 in good health and CMV-seronegative.

The gene calls are TRBV4-1 and TRBJ2-7, with 7 bases fitting TRBD2. The germline CDR1 and CDR2 sequences are MGHRA and YSYEKL. Unmatched junction bases numbered 4, after V lost 1 base and J lost 4 bases. The CDR3 is 14 residues long. As DNA, the CDR3 is TGCGCCAGCAGCCAAGTGACTAGCTATTACGAGCAGTACTTC. Its translation is CASSQVTSYYEQYF.

This chain connects TRBV7-7 to TRBJ2-2; D might be TRBD1 (6 bases). The V and J ends lost 4 bases and 2 bases respectively, with 8 bases between them. The germline CDR1 and CDR2 sequences are SSHAT and FNYEAQ (reference sequence). The CDR3 has 14 amino acids. The DNA of the CDR3 is TGTGCCAGCAGCTGGGACACCAACACCGGGGAGCTGTTTTTT. Translation: CASSWDTNTGELFF.

V usage is TRBV19 and J usage is TRBJ1-5, with TRBD1 matching over 8 bases. The CDR3 spans 14 residues. V trimming: 6 bases; J trimming: 3 bases; junction bases outside the gene matches: 4. Germline CDR1 LNHDA, CDR2 SQIVND (reference sequence). CDR3 in amino acids: CASSWTGFNQPQHF. In DNA form, the CDR3 reads TGTGCCAGTAGCTGGACAGGGTTCAATCAGCCCCAGCATTTT.

V gene TRBV6-1 combines with J gene TRBJ1-3; D gene uncertain. The V gene's germline CDR1 is MNHNS and CDR2 SASEGT. The CDR3 loop spans 15 amino acids. Trimming stripped 6 bases from V and 0 bases from J, with 12 bases between. DNA for the CDR3: TGTGCCAGCAGCAACCTGGCAGACTCTGGAAACACCATATATTTT. Encoded protein: CASSNLADSGNTIYF.

The rearrangement uses TRBV5-1 and TRBJ2-1, with D unclear. CDR1 and CDR2 (germline): SGHRS, YFSETQ. Trimming took 2 bases from V and 5 from J, leaving 2 bases between them. The CDR3 spans 11 residues. The CDR3 nucleotides read TGCGCCAGCAGCTTTAACAATGAGCAGTTCTTC. The encoded protein is CASSFNNEQFF.

The chain links TRBV9 to TRBJ2-3; TRBD1 is a possible D gene (6 bases). The CDR3 covers 16 residues. CDR1 and CDR2 (germline): SGDLS, YYNGEE. V shed 3 bases and J shed 2 bases, with 16 bases lying between them. CDR3 in DNA: TGTGCCAGCAGCGGCGGTTCAGGACAGAACACAGATACGCAGTATTTT. This translates into CASSGGSGQNTDTQYF.

The V call is TRBV6-1, the J call TRBJ2-7; D might be TRBD2 (5 bases). CDR1 is MNHNS and CDR2 is SASEGT in the germline V gene. The CDR3 loop spans 12 amino acids. V was trimmed by 3 bases and J by 4 bases, leaving 7 bases between them. CDR3 sequence (DNA): TGTGCCAGCAGTGACGGGGTTTACGAGCAGTACTTC. This encodes CASSDGVYEQYF.

This chain connects TRBV19 to TRBJ2-2; the D is unclear. Germline V CDR1 and CDR2: LNHDA, SQIVND (reference sequence). V was shortened by 5 bases and J by 10 bases, with 17 bases between the two germline ends. This CDR3 is built from 14 residues. The CDR3 loop is CASSAGRVVEELFF. The CDR3 coding sequence is TGTGCCAGTAGTGCCGGTCGCGTTGTAGAGGAGCTGTTTTTT.

V gene TRBV19 combines with J gene TRBJ2-3; 10 positions agree with TRBD2. The CDR3 runs to 16 residues. Germline CDR1 LNHDA, CDR2 SQIVND (reference sequence). V lost 4 bases to trimming and J lost 2 bases; unmatched junction nucleotides: 6. CDR3 in DNA: TGTGCCAGTAGTAGAACTAGCGGGATTGCCACAGATACGCAGTATTTT. As protein: CASSRTSGIATDTQYF.

The chain uses TRBV11-2 and TRBJ1-6, with 7 nucleotides matching TRBD1. The CDR3 has 15 residues. Germline V gene data show CDR1 as SGHAT and CDR2 as FQNNGV. V was pared by 5 bases and J by 8 bases, with 9 bases of the junction left unmatched. CDR3 loop: CASSGGGQLDSPLHF. The CDR3 DNA reads as TGTGCCAGCAGCGGAGGGGGACAGTTAGATTCACCCCTCCACTTT. Supplemented by reference TRBV11-2 and TRBJ1-6, the full variable domain reads EAGVAQSPRYKIIEKRQSVAFWCNPISGHATLYWYQQILGQGPKLLIQFQNNGVVDDSQLPKDRFSAERLKGVDSTLKIQPAKLEDSAVYLCASSGGGQLDSPLHFGNGTRLTVT.

The J gene is TRBJ2-2, the V gene TRBV28; 9 nucleotides align to TRBD2. With V trimmed by 11 bases and J by 5 bases, 9 bases remained unmatched. Germline loops: CDR1 MDHEN, CDR2 SYDVKM. This CDR3 has 14 amino acids. CDR3 DNA sequence: TGTGCCTCTATCAGCGGGGGGACGACCGGGGAGCTGTTTTTT. Translating it yields CASISGGTTGELFF.

The V gene is TRBV7-9, the J gene TRBJ1-2, with D hard to call. CDR1 is SEHNR, CDR2 FQNEAQ, per germline (reference sequence). This CDR3 has 12 amino acids. V was trimmed by 4 bases and J by 4 bases, leaving 7 bases between them. The chain's CDR3 is CASSSEIYGYTF. The CDR3 DNA follows: TGTGCCAGCAGCTCCGAGATCTATGGCTACACCTTC.

The gene calls are TRBV5-4 and TRBJ2-7, with TRBD1 matching over 9 bases. The CDR3 is 14 amino acids. V lost 3 bases to trimming and J lost 3 bases; unmatched junction nucleotides: 4. Looked up from germline, CDR1 is SGHNT and CDR2 is YYREEE (reference sequence). CDR3 bases: TGTGCCAGCAGCTCGAAGACAGGGGGCTACGAGCAGTACTTC. It is translated as CASSSKTGGYEQYF.

The chain is built from TRBV5-6 and TRBJ2-3, with D perhaps TRBD2 (5 bases). V dropped 2 bases and J dropped 3 bases, with 13 bases sitting between them. The germline V gene has CDR1 SGHDT and CDR2 YYEEEE. The CDR3 totals 15 residues. The CDR3 is CASSFWETLTDTQYF. CDR3 nucleotides: TGTGCCAGCAGCTTCTGGGAGACCTTAACAGATACGCAGTATTTT.

The J gene is TRBJ1-2, the V gene TRBV6-5, with unresolved D. Germline CDR1 and CDR2: MNHEY and SVGAGI. V lost 6 bases, J lost 0 bases, and 14 bases lay in between. The CDR3 extends over 15 amino acids. CDR3 in DNA: TGTGCCAGCAGCCAAGAGTTCATAGCTAACTATGGCTACACCTTC. It specifies CASSQEFIANYGYTF.

The rearrangement uses TRBV28 and TRBJ2-7; D ambiguous. CDR3 length: 12 amino acids. CDR1 is MDHEN and CDR2 is SYDVKM in the germline V gene. V was shortened by 5 bases and J by 6 bases, with 11 bases between the two germline ends. For the CDR3, the DNA is TGTGCCAGCAGTCCTACCTATTTCGAGCAGTACTTC. Its translation is CASSPTYFEQYF. Full variable domain (outside the CDR3, taken from reference TRBV28 and TRBJ2-7): DVKVTQSSRYLVKRTGEKVFLECVQDMDHENMFWYRQDPGLGLRLIYFSYDVKMKEKGDIPEGYSVSREKKERFSLILESASTNQTSMYLCASSPTYFEQYFGPGTRLTVT.

This chain connects TRBV6-5 to TRBJ2-6; D is ambiguous. The germline V and J ends were trimmed by 5 bases and 1 base, with 9 bases remaining between them. This CDR3 comprises 15 residues. The germline CDR1 and CDR2 sequences are MNHEY and SVGAGI. The DNA for the CDR3 is TGTGCCAGCAGTATGGGCCTATCTGGGGCCAACGTCCTGACTTTC. Translation: CASSMGLSGANVLTF.

The rearrangement joins TRBV21-1 to TRBJ2-7; TRBD2, the table's D call, was not compared with the DNA. TRBV21-1 is a pseudogene segment. The CDR3 spans 17 residues. This CDR3 is CASSTKRRLAGNGEQYF. Here the CDR3 DNA reads TGTGCCAGCAGCACAAAGAGGCGGCTAGCGGGAAATGGAGAGCAGTACTTC.